Listed below are T cell receptor beta chains from one sample, sequenced in a study of control samples from healthy donors and cancer patients. Sequencing used immunoSEQ multiplex PCR; TCRdb keeps in-frame clones, though not all of them. The sample holds 150,000 to 200,000 clones, 90% to 95% seen once. The specimen sequenced was blood. Source of these receptors: a woman younger than 30 in good health. CDR3s include the opening cysteine and the closing phenylalanine or tryptophan. Fields, in order: clone size, CDR3 length, D gene, J gene, V gene, CDR3 protein, CDR3 DNA. A D gene is named only where the DNA matches it firmly. Not every row has a clone size; where given, it reads once, few, many or a size class.

. 14 . TRBJ2-7 TRBV9 CASSPPTGSYEQYF TGTGCCAGCAGCCCGCCGACGGGATCCTACGAGCAGTACTTC
. 14 TRBD1 TRBJ1-1 TRBV6-5 CASSYSRQGTEAFF TGTGCCAGCAGTTACTCTCGACAGGGAACTGAAGCTTTCTTT
. 13 . TRBJ1-1 TRBV28 CASSLFTELEAFF TGTGCCAGCAGTTTATTCACAGAGCTCGAAGCTTTCTTT
. 18 TRBD1 TRBJ2-2 TRBV7-3 CASSLPLWTGQGTGELFF TGTGCCAGCAGCTTGCCCCTATGGACAGGGCAGGGCACCGGGGAGCTGTTTTTT
. 16 TRBD2 TRBJ2-3 TRBV18 CASSPQLAGVPDTQYF TGTGCCAGCTCACCACAACTAGCGGGAGTCCCAGATACGCAGTATTTT
. 13 . TRBJ1-2 TRBV12-3/TRBV12-4 CAMGLSRNYGYTF TGTGCCATGGGGCTAAGCCGAAACTATGGCTACACCTTC
. 13 . TRBJ2-1 TRBV2 CASSLGRNNEQFF TGTGCCAGCAGTTTAGGACGGAACAATGAGCAGTTCTTC
. 15 TRBD1 TRBJ2-3 TRBV7-9 CASRATQGLADTQYF TGTGCCAGCAGGGCGACACAGGGGCTCGCAGATACGCAGTATTTT
. 19 . TRBJ2-7 TRBV5-6 CASSSARDFPLPTPYEQYF TGTGCCAGCAGCTCGGCCCGGGACTTCCCCCTTCCCACACCCTACGAGCAGTACTTC
. 14 . TRBJ1-4 TRBV5-4 CASSSPDFNEKLFF TGTGCCAGCAGCTCGCCGGACTTTAATGAAAAACTGTTTTTT
. 15 TRBD1 TRBJ1-2 TRBV28 CASSLSGQVVSGYTF TGTGCCAGCAGTTTGTCGGGACAGGTTGTGAGTGGCTACACCTTC
. 16 . TRBJ1-5 TRBV28 CASSTVQSYGGQPQHF TGTGCCAGCAGTACCGTTCAGTCCTACGGCGGGCAGCCCCAGCATTTT
. 15 . TRBJ1-3 TRBV24-1 CATSAASGIGNTIYF TGTGCCACCAGTGCCGCGTCAGGGATCGGAAACACCATATATTTT
once 13 . TRBJ1-2 TRBV16 CASTSTRTHGYTF TGTGCCAGCACCTCAACCCGTACCCATGGCTACACCTTC
. 14 . TRBJ2-3 TRBV4-3 CASSPQRAEDTQYF TGCGCCAGCAGCCCCCAGCGCGCCGAAGATACGCAGTATTTT
many 15 TRBD1 TRBJ1-2 TRBV5-8 CASSLYGTGGRGYTF TGTGCCAGCAGCTTGTATGGGACAGGGGGGAGAGGCTACACCTTC
. 14 . TRBJ1-5 TRBV14 CASSPTGPNQPQHF TGTGCCAGCAGCCCGACAGGCCCCAATCAGCCCCAGCATTTT
. 12 . TRBJ1-4 TRBV7-9 CASSAQQGEVFF TGTGCCAGCAGCGCCCAACAGGGAGAGGTGTTTTTT
. 16 . TRBJ1-3 TRBV4-1 CASSQGRGGIGNTIYF TGCGCCAGCAGCCAAGGGCGGGGGGGGATTGGAAACACCATATATTTT
. 17 TRBD2 TRBJ2-5 TRBV19 CASSIPLAVAIQETQYF TGTGCCAGTAGTATCCCACTAGCGGTCGCCATACAAGAGACCCAGTACTTC
. 15 . TRBJ1-2 TRBV7-8 CASSLISVPNYGYTF TGTGCCAGCAGCTTAATCTCGGTCCCTAACTATGGCTACACCTTC
. 14 TRBD2 TRBJ2-4 TRBV6-4 CASSSGGEGNIQYF TGTGCCAGCTCAAGCGGGGGAGAGGGGAACATTCAGTACTTC
once 14 . TRBJ2-3 TRBV4-2 CASSQEGRTDTQYF TGTGCCAGCAGCCAAGAAGGGCGGACAGATACGCAGTATTTT